This TCR beta chain is from a study of cytomegalovirus exposure and HLA in healthy donors. Primers included in the PCR were 60 Vbeta and 13 Jbeta primers. Sequencing used immunoSEQ multiplex PCR; TCRdb keeps in-frame clones, though not all of them. The sample lists about 200,000 clones, around four fifths occurring once. The CDR3 covers 19 residues. V was clipped by 0 bases and J by 1 base; unmatched bases: 12. Details on this clone: What it binds is not known.

General study points: It was reported in a later analysis that an Asian-associated ancestry cluster showed fewer N-insertions than the approximately 670-donor mean.

Sequencing input: PBMCs. The clonotype comes from a man aged 50-60 years in good health and CMV-seronegative. The chain uses TRBV6-7 and TRBJ2-5; 9 positions agree with TRBD2. TRBV6-7 is an ORF, with its function uncertain. CDR3 sequence reads: CASSYSSPAGGPLQETQYF. Here the CDR3 DNA reads TGTGCCAGCAGTTACTCGAGTCCAGCGGGAGGTCCGCTCCAAGAGACCCAGTACTTC.